This TCR beta chain was sequenced for a study of a mutant IDH1 vaccine in newly diagnosed glioma. Assay used: immunoSEQ multiplex PCR; TCRdb lists only in-frame clones, some missing. Of about 98,000 clones in the sample, about 90% are singletons; the top ten hold roughly 0.61%. Germline V gene lookup returns CDR1 LNHDA and CDR2 SQIVND (reference sequence). V was pared by 3 bases and J by 0 bases, with 1 base of the junction left unmatched. The CDR3 is made up of 15 amino acids. Time point indicated: baseline, week 1 (first vaccination visit). Specified treatment: pre-vaccination baseline after standard-of-care therapy.

The TCR sequence derives from a woman in her 50s with glioma. Sequencing was performed on PBMCs, taken from a glioma patient treated with radiotherapy, temozolomide or both. The J gene is TRBJ2-1, the V gene TRBV19; 8 bases are shared with TRBD2. The CDR3, as DNA: TGTGCCAGTAGTATCAGCGGGAGCTCCTACAATGAGCAGTTCTTC. Translation: CASSISGSSYNEQFF.